This T cell receptor (beta chain) was retrieved from a study of blood T cell repertoires in COVID-19. Across the study: Both acute and convalescent COVID-19 samples were obtained from the United States, Italy and Spain.

Only in-frame clones appear in the TCRdb table, and some are missing; sequencing was by immunoSEQ multiplex PCR. In the table there are about 75,000 clones, under 90% of which are singletons. This CDR3 region has 14 residues. Trimming left V 6 bases short and J 1 base short, with 10 bases between. CDR1 is SGHNT, CDR2 YYREEE, per germline (reference sequence). This chain joins TRBV5-4 and TRBJ1-4, with unresolved D. Sequencing was performed on peripheral blood. The receptor's source is a human donor in a cohort sampled during active COVID-19. Written as DNA, the CDR3 is TGTGCCAGCACCAGACTGGGAACTAATGAAAAACTGTTTTTT. It is translated as CASTRLGTNEKLFF.